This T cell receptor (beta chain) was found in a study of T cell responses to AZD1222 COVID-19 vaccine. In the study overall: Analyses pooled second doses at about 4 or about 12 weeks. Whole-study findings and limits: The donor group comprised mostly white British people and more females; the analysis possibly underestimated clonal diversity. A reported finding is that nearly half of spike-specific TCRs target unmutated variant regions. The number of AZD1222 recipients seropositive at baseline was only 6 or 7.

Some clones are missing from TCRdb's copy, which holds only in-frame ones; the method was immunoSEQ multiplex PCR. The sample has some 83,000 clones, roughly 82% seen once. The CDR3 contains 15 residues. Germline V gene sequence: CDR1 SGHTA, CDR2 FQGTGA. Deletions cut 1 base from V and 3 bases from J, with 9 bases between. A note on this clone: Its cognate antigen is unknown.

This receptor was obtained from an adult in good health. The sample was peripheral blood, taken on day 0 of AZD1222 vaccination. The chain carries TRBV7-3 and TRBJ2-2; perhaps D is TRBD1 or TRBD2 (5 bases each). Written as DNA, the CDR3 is TGTGCCAGCAGCTTAAGCAGGGACGACACCGGGGAGCTGTTTTTT. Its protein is CASSLSRDDTGELFF.